These 9 T cell receptor beta chains were all obtained from the same sample, sequenced in a study of cytomegalovirus exposure and HLA in healthy donors. 13 Jbeta primers and 60 Vbeta primers were used for the PCR. Clones were read by immunoSEQ multiplex PCR, and TCRdb kept only the in-frame ones, dropping some. The sample lists some 150,000 clones, about four fifths occurring once. Sequencing used PBMCs. These receptors originate from a human donor in good health.

The chain uses TRBV9 and TRBJ1-2; D unclear. Trimming cost V 0 bases and J 8 bases, with 20 bases left between them. The CDR3 totals 16 residues. Germline V lookup: CDR1 SGDLS, CDR2 YYNGEE. The CDR3 region is CASSVASDSVGEGYTF. The CDR3 nucleotides read TGTGCCAGCAGCGTAGCTTCGGACTCCGTCGGGGAGGGCTACACCTTC. The full variable domain, in which reference TRBV9 and TRBJ1-2 provide the parts outside the CDR3, is DSGVTQTPKHLITATGQRVTLRCSPRSGDLSVYWYQQSLDQGLQFLIQYYNGEERAKGNILERFSAQQFPDLHSELNLSSLELGDSALYFCASSVASDSVGEGYTFGSGTRLTVV.

Remarks on this clone: Other DNA variants within this sample encode the same CDR3. The chain is built from TRBV27 and TRBJ1-2, with D perhaps TRBD1 (5 bases). The CDR3 covers 14 residues. Germline V gene lookup returns CDR1 MNHEY and CDR2 SMNVEV (reference sequence). Trimming cost V 2 bases and J 1 base, with 8 bases left between them. CDR3 coding DNA: TGTGCCAGCAGTTTAGGGCAGGGTAACTATGGCTACACCTTC. It codes for CASSLGQGNYGYTF.

This rearrangement joins TRBV4-3 to TRBJ2-7; tentative D call: TRBD2 (6 bases). Trimming stripped 0 bases from V and 2 bases from J, with 11 bases between. Germline-derived CDR1 and CDR2 are LGHNA and YSLEER. The CDR3 covers 15 residues. CDR3 nucleotides: TGCGCCAGCAGCCAAGATCGAGGAGGGACCTACGAGCAGTACTTC. This translates into CASSQDRGGTYEQYF.

V is TRBV5-8 and J is TRBJ2-3; D possibly corresponds to TRBD1 (5 bases). The CDR3 totals 15 residues. Germline loops: CDR1 SGHTS, CDR2 YDEGEE. V was clipped by 3 bases and J by 6 bases, with 17 bases between them. This CDR3 reads CASSYRTSSPDTQYF. The CDR3 nucleotides read TGTGCCAGCAGCTACAGGACCTCCTCCCCCGATACGCAGTATTTT. Full variable domain (missing parts from reference TRBV5-8 and TRBJ2-3): EAGVTQSPTHLIKTRGQQATLRCSPISGHTSVYWYQQALGLGLQFLLWYDEGEERNRGNFPPRFSGRQFPNYSSELNVNALELEDSALYLCASSYRTSSPDTQYFGPGTRLTVL.

The chain couples TRBV4-3 to TRBJ2-1; 7 bases are shared with TRBD2. This CDR3 contains 15 residues. V was pared by 3 bases and J by 0 bases, with 2 bases of the junction left unmatched. Germline values: CDR1 LGHNA, CDR2 YSLEER. CDR3 loop: CASSHGGSSYNEQFF. The CDR3 bases are TGCGCCAGCAGCCACGGCGGGAGCTCCTACAATGAGCAGTTCTTC.

The V call is TRBV27, the J call TRBJ1-1, with a weak D call TRBD1 (6 bases). The V gene lost 6 bases and the J gene lost 0 bases, with 11 bases spanning the gap. The CDR3 has 14 residues. The germline gives CDR1 MNHEY, CDR2 SMNVEV (reference sequence). CDR3: CASRLTGVNTEAFF. CDR3 sequence (DNA): TGTGCCAGCAGATTGACAGGAGTGAACACTGAAGCTTTCTTT.

The rearrangement uses TRBV11-2 and TRBJ2-1, with TRBD2 matching 9 bases. The V gene's germline CDR1 is SGHAT and CDR2 FQNNGV. The CDR3 sequence is 15 residues long. Trimming took 5 bases from V and 4 from J; bases not matched to a gene: 6. The CDR3 DNA follows: TGTGCCAGCAGCCATGGCGGGAGGGTTTACAATGAGCAGTTCTTC. As protein: CASSHGGRVYNEQFF.

This chain links TRBV27 with TRBJ1-5, with a possible D match to TRBD1 (6 bases). Deletions cut 3 bases from V and 6 bases from J, with 15 bases between. The germline V gene encodes CDR1 MNHEY and CDR2 SMNVEV (reference sequence). The CDR3 loop spans 15 amino acids. This chain's CDR3 is CASSLRGIRGQPQHF. The CDR3 nucleotides are TGTGCCAGCAGTTTGAGGGGGATTCGTGGTCAGCCCCAGCATTTT.

This clone was observed a single time. V is TRBV6-9 and J is TRBJ2-1, with D possibly matching TRBD2 (6 bases). CDR1 and CDR2 from the germline V gene are MNHGY and SVAAGI. This CDR3 region has 13 residues. Trimming pared 6 bases from V and 5 bases from J, leaving 11 bases between. The CDR3 DNA reads as TGTGCCAGCAGCGCCCAGCGGGACAATGAGCAGTTCTTC. Translated, it gives CASSAQRDNEQFF.